This T cell receptor beta chain came from a study of TIL therapy for anti-PD-1-resistant metastatic lung cancer. Across the whole study: Patients then received nivolumab; progressors got lymphodepletion, TIL and IL-2. Tumors carried a median 1.5 non-synonymous mutations per megabase.

The immunoSEQ assay was v3. Using immunoSEQ multiplex PCR, the repertoire was profiled, and TCRdb retains in-frame clones only, with some absent. Of more than 55,000 clones listed, 55% to 70% are singletons. Time point given: pre-treatment sample, taken before nivolumab and TIL therapy. This clone was picked up a small number of times. V was cut by 0 bases and J by 1 base, with 8 bases left in between. Germline assignment: CDR1 SGHNT and CDR2 YYREEE (reference sequence). This CDR3 region has 15 residues. This clonotype was sampled from a person between 25 and 79 years old with non-small cell lung cancer. The chain links TRBV5-4 to TRBJ1-5; tentative D call: TRBD1 (5 bases). The starting material was blood, obtained at baseline. CDR3 in amino acids: CASSLGGRSNQPQHF. CDR3 DNA sequence: TGTGCCAGCAGCTTGGGGGGACGCAGCAATCAGCCCCAGCATTTT.